Here is one T cell receptor beta chain with its context. This record comes from a study of coeliac disease. V lost 5 bases and J lost 5; bases outside the gene matches: 8. The CDR3 runs to 14 residues. Germline CDR1 reads PRHDT; CDR2 reads FYEKMQ (reference sequence). Using immunoSEQ multiplex PCR, the repertoire was profiled, and TCRdb retains in-frame clones only, with some absent. The sample has around 3,000 clones, roughly half seen once. The TCR originated in a woman in her 70s with celiac disease. The V and J genes are TRBV13 and TRBJ2-7; 8 bases line up with TRBD1. Sample: intraepithelial lymphocytes from the gut. The CDR3 loop reads CASSHSDRAHEQYF. In DNA form, the CDR3 reads TGTGCCAGCAGCCATTCGGACAGGGCCCACGAGCAGTACTTC.